These 32 T cell receptor beta chains were sequenced from one sample in a study of T cell responses to AZD1222 COVID-19 vaccine. Here immunoSEQ multiplex PCR was the method, and the copy in TCRdb shows in-frame clones only, minus some. Altogether 150,000 to 160,000 clones are present, 75% to 90% being singletons, with the ten largest covering 5.5% to 7%. The material was peripheral blood, obtained after recovery from COVID-19. These receptors originate from an adult who had recovered from COVID-19.

This sequence joins TRBV15 and TRBJ2-7, with a possible D match to TRBD1 (6 bases). V shed 3 bases and J shed 3 bases, with 9 bases lying between them. The CDR3 is 13 residues long. Germline V lookup: CDR1 LNHNV, CDR2 YYDKDF (reference sequence). The DNA for the CDR3 is TGTGCCACCAGCAGTGGACAGAACTACGAGCAGTACTTC. Translated, it gives CATSSGQNYEQYF. The complete variable domain, with remaining parts taken from reference TRBV15 and TRBJ2-7, reads DAMVIQNPRYQVTQFGKPVTLSCSQTLNHNVMYWYQQKSSQAPKLLFHYYDKDFNNEADTPDNFQSRRPNTSFCFLDIRSPGLGDTAMYLCATSSGQNYEQYFGPGTRLTVT.

This sequence joins TRBV7-2 and TRBJ1-2; the match to TRBD1 covers 12 bases. The CDR3 length is 15 residues. From germline, CDR1 is SGHTA and CDR2 FQGNSA. J was trimmed by 8 bases and V by 2 bases; bases with no gene match: 6. The CDR3 coding sequence is TGTGCCAGCAGCTTATCGGGACAGGGGGCGCTCGGCTACACCTTC. It codes for CASSLSGQGALGYTF.

The chain carries TRBV12-3 or TRBV12-4 and TRBJ1-2; D might be TRBD1 (6 bases). The CDR3 contains 13 residues. V was cut by 4 bases and J by 7 bases, with 13 bases left in between. This chain's CDR3 is CASSSTGFSGYTF. Here the CDR3 DNA reads TGTGCCAGCAGTTCAACAGGGTTTAGTGGCTACACCTTC.

This clone was counted a single time. V is TRBV7-9 and J is TRBJ1-2; a possible D gene is TRBD1 (5 bases). Germline V gives CDR1 SEHNR, CDR2 FQNEAQ (reference sequence). Trimming took off 5 bases at V and 8 bases at J, with 15 bases between the two ends. CDR3 size: 13 residues. Here the CDR3 reads CASSPGLLEGYTF. The CDR3 DNA sequence: TGTGCCAGCAGCCCGGGGCTCCTCGAGGGCTACACCTTC.

CDR3 protein: CASAARPASYGYTF. The DNA of the CDR3 is TGTGCCAGCGCGGCCCGGCCGGCAAGCTATGGCTACACCTTC. This rearrangement joins TRBV6-5 to TRBJ1-2; no clear D gene. Germline assignment: CDR1 MNHEY and CDR2 SVGAGI. V lost 8 bases and J 4 bases, leaving 17 bases between the germline ends. This CDR3 contains 14 residues.

V usage is TRBV2 and J usage is TRBJ2-1; D ambiguous. The length of the CDR3 is 16 residues. V was cut by 0 bases and J by 7 bases, with 16 bases left in between. Germline-derived CDR1 and CDR2 are SNHLY and FYNNEI. CDR3 sequence (DNA): TGTGCCAGCAGTGAAGCCCGCAAAAGTTTCCTGAATGAGCAGTTCTTC. Translating gives CASSEARKSFLNEQFF.

Comments on this clone: The same CDR3 also results from other DNA sequences found in this sample. The CDR3 bases are TGTGCCAGCAGCGTGGGCCAGGGCGCCTACGAGCAGTACTTC. The encoded protein is CASSVGQGAYEQYF. The chain carries TRBV9 and TRBJ2-7, with TRBD1 as a possible D gene (5 bases). This CDR3 region has 14 residues. Trimming shortened V by 2 bases and J by 2 bases, and 11 bases separated the two germline ends. The germline gives CDR1 SGDLS, CDR2 YYNGEE.

The gene calls are TRBV6-5 and TRBJ1-4; D call uncertain. Per germline, CDR1 MNHEY and CDR2 SVGAGI. V lost 7 bases and J lost 8, with 20 bases in between. CDR3 length equals 15 residues. The CDR3 sequence is CASTSRSVRREKLFF. The CDR3 nucleotides are TGTGCCAGCACCTCAAGGTCCGTCCGCCGAGAAAAACTGTTTTTT.

The chain joins TRBV4-2 to TRBJ1-6, with D uncertain. Per the germline V gene, CDR1 is LGHNA and CDR2 is YNFKEQ. V was clipped by 1 base and J by 7 bases, with 5 bases between them. The CDR3 contains 13 residues. The CDR3 reads CASSQGSNSPLHF. The CDR3 DNA reads as TGTGCCAGCAGCCAAGGTAGCAATTCACCCCTCCACTTT.

The gene calls are TRBV4-1 and TRBJ1-2; D is unclear. The length of the CDR3 is 13 residues. Trimming removed 4 bases at V and 4 bases at J, with 10 bases between. Germline V gives CDR1 MGHRA, CDR2 YSYEKL. The CDR3 here is CASSPDGFYGYTF. CDR3 bases: TGCGCCAGCAGCCCGGACGGATTCTATGGCTACACCTTC.

This clone was seen only once. This chain connects TRBV7-9 to TRBJ1-1; 11 nucleotides agree with TRBD1. From germline, CDR1 is SEHNR and CDR2 FQNEAQ (reference sequence). This CDR3 spans 15 amino acids. V dropped 1 base and J dropped 5; count of bases not matched to a gene: 3. DNA for the CDR3: TGTGCCAGCAGCTTAGAAGGGACAGGGGGGACTGAAGCTTTCTTT. Translation: CASSLEGTGGTEAFF.

V usage is TRBV25-1 and J usage is TRBJ1-1, with 8 bases fitting TRBD1. The V gene end was trimmed by 4 bases and the J gene end by 5 bases; junction bases not matched to a gene: 6. Germline V lookup: CDR1 MGHDK, CDR2 SYGVNS. The CDR3 totals 14 residues. This CDR3 is CASSVGQGITEAFF. The CDR3 DNA reads TGTGCCAGCAGTGTTGGACAGGGAATAACTGAAGCTTTCTTT.

The V gene is TRBV18, the J gene TRBJ1-1, with a possible D match to TRBD1 (5 bases). CDR3 length: 15 amino acids. Per the germline V gene, CDR1 is KGHSH and CDR2 is LQKENI. V lost 3 bases to trimming and J lost 4 bases, with 15 bases between them. CDR3 sequence: CASSPQPGGTTEAFF. CDR3 in DNA: TGTGCCAGCTCACCCCAACCCGGGGGGACCACTGAAGCTTTCTTT.

The rearrangement links TRBV2 to TRBJ2-1; 8 bases line up with TRBD2. The CDR3 contains 14 residues. The germline CDR1 and CDR2 sequences are SNHLY and FYNNEI. V dropped 4 bases and J dropped 7; count of bases not matched to a gene: 6. DNA for the CDR3: TGTGCCAGCAGTGTAGCGGGGAGAGGTAATGAGCAGTTCTTC. It encodes CASSVAGRGNEQFF.

This clone occurred once. The rearrangement joins TRBV7-3 to TRBJ1-6; D is undetermined. This CDR3 spans 12 amino acids. Germline assignment: CDR1 SGHTA and CDR2 FQGTGA. V was shortened by 5 bases and J by 12 bases, with 11 bases between the two germline ends. As DNA, the CDR3 is TGTGCCAGCAGCCAAGGCTTGGGACCCCTCCACTTT. Its translation is CASSQGLGPLHF.

This sequence joins TRBV5-1 and TRBJ1-3; D possibly corresponds to TRBD1 (5 bases). Trimming left V 2 bases short and J 0 bases short, with 12 bases between. Germline CDR1 and CDR2: SGHRS and YFSETQ. The CDR3 is 16 residues long. CDR3 sequence: CASSFTGESSGNTIYF. Written as DNA, the CDR3 is TGCGCCAGCAGCTTTACAGGAGAGAGCTCTGGAAACACCATATATTTT.

J is TRBJ1-1 and V is TRBV5-4; D unresolved. Germline-derived CDR1 and CDR2 are SGHNT and YYREEE (reference sequence). This CDR3 has 14 amino acids. Trimming stripped 0 bases from V and 10 bases from J, with 16 bases between. Here the CDR3 reads CASSLGAGNLGAFF. The DNA of the CDR3 is TGTGCCAGCAGCTTGGGGGCGGGGAATTTGGGAGCTTTCTTT. Variable domain in full (rest from reference TRBV5-4 and TRBJ1-1): ETGVTQSPTHLIKTRGQQVTLRCSSQSGHNTVSWYQQALGQGPQFIFQYYREEENGRGNFPPRFSGLQFPNYSSELNVNALELDDSALYLCASSLGAGNLGAFFGQGTRLTVV.

The rearrangement links TRBV5-6 to TRBJ2-1, with 8 bases aligning to TRBD1. V was pared by 4 bases and J by 0 bases, with 6 bases of the junction left unmatched. Looked up from germline, CDR1 is SGHDT and CDR2 is YYEEEE. The CDR3 loop spans 16 amino acids. The CDR3 bases are TGTGCCAGCAGCCCCAGGGGGCATAGCTCCTACAATGAGCAGTTCTTC. Encoded protein: CASSPRGHSSYNEQFF.

In this sample, this clone turned up once. The chain links TRBV19 to TRBJ2-7; 9 positions agree with TRBD2. Germline values: CDR1 LNHDA, CDR2 SQIVND (reference sequence). The CDR3 extends over 15 amino acids. With 2 bases clipped from V and 5 bases from J, the junction kept 7 bases outside the gene matches. CDR3: CASSIQGGRANEQYF. The DNA of the CDR3 is TGTGCCAGTAGTATACAAGGCGGGAGGGCAAACGAGCAGTACTTC. The full variable domain, completed using reference TRBV19 and TRBJ2-7, is DGGITQSPKYLFRKEGQNVTLSCEQNLNHDAMYWYRQDPGQGLRLIYYSQIVNDFQKGDIAEGYSVSREKKESFPLTVTSAQKNPTAFYLCASSIQGGRANEQYFGPGTRLTVT.

This clone has a single count. The gene calls are TRBV6-2 or TRBV6-3 and TRBJ1-2; D possibly corresponds to TRBD1 (6 bases). CDR1 MNHEY and CDR2 SVGEGT come from the germline V gene. This CDR3 comprises 15 residues. Between the trimmed V and J ends, which lost 0 bases and 2 bases, there was a span of 10 bases. The CDR3 DNA reads TGTGCCAGCAGTTACTCCGGACAGAGAAACTATGGCTACACCTTC. This encodes CASSYSGQRNYGYTF.

This clone was counted a single time. CDR3 in DNA: TGTGCCAGCAGCGCCCTACCGGGACAGAGCTACAATGAGCAGTTCTTC. Translation: CASSALPGQSYNEQFF. This chain connects TRBV7-6 to TRBJ2-1; 7 bases fit TRBD1. Germline lookup yields CDR1 SGHVS and CDR2 FNYEAQ. This CDR3 spans 16 amino acids. After removal of 5 bases from V and 3 bases from J, the junction contained 10 bases not matched to a gene.

V and J are TRBV6-2 or TRBV6-3 and TRBJ2-7, with a weak D call TRBD2 (5 bases). CDR1 is MNHEY and CDR2 is SVGEGT in the germline V gene. The CDR3 sequence is 12 residues long. V lost 5 bases and J 3 bases, leaving 8 bases between the germline ends. The CDR3 DNA is TGTGCCAGCAGTCACGGGATCTACGAGCAGTACTTC. This codes for CASSHGIYEQYF.

This chain uses TRBV12-3 or TRBV12-4 with TRBJ1-5; D unresolved. This CDR3 has 13 amino acids. The V gene lost 2 bases and the J gene lost 5 bases, with 7 bases spanning the gap. The DNA of the CDR3 is TGTGCCAGCAGTTTAATCCAGGATCAGCCCCAGCATTTT. This translates into CASSLIQDQPQHF.

The chain employs TRBV11-2 and TRBJ1-1; D uncertain. This CDR3 contains 16 residues. V was clipped by 4 bases and J by 6 bases, with 21 bases between them. CDR1 and CDR2 from the germline V gene are SGHAT and FQNNGV. The CDR3 DNA follows: TGTGCCAGCAGCTCCCCAGATCAACGGGAGGCGGCTGAAGCTTTCTTT. Residues: CASSSPDQREAAEAFF.

The chain uses TRBV27 and TRBJ2-1; 10 positions match TRBD2. The trim removed 6 bases at V and 5 bases at J, leaving 7 bases unmatched. Germline CDR1 reads MNHEY; CDR2 reads SMNVEV (reference sequence). The CDR3 is 15 amino acids. The CDR3 here is CASRLAGPPNNEQFF. The CDR3 nucleotides read TGTGCCAGCAGACTAGCGGGGCCCCCCAACAATGAGCAGTTCTTC.

CDR3 DNA: TGTGCCAGCAGCTTCGGCAGGGCTGCCGCGCAGTATTTT. Residues: CASSFGRAAAQYF. V and J are TRBV7-2 and TRBJ2-3; possibly TRBD1 for D (5 bases). The CDR3 has 13 residues. V was cut by 3 bases and J by 10 bases, with 14 bases left in between. Germline V lookup: CDR1 SGHTA, CDR2 FQGNSA.

A remark on this clone: At the DNA level, this CDR3 is encoded by other sequences in the same sample as well. The genes are TRBV3-1 (or the pseudogene TRBV3-2) and TRBJ1-1, with no clear D. CDR1 is LGHDT and CDR2 is YNNKEL in the germline V gene (reference sequence). The germline V and J ends were trimmed by 2 bases and 5 bases, with 9 bases remaining between them. CDR3 size: 13 residues. CDR3 in amino acids: CASSQFLGTEAFF. CDR3 nucleotide sequence: TGTGCCAGCAGCCAATTCCTTGGGACTGAAGCTTTCTTT.

The rearrangement joins TRBV6-5 to TRBJ2-1; 9 bases align to TRBD2. Germline V gene data show CDR1 as MNHEY and CDR2 as SVGAGI. The CDR3 extends over 15 amino acids. Trimming removed 9 bases from V and 8 bases from J; junction bases left unmatched: 14. The CDR3 protein is CASTKEAGGPDEQFF. CDR3 nucleotides: TGTGCCAGTACTAAAGAGGCGGGAGGGCCGGATGAGCAGTTCTTC.

This clone has just one count. V usage is TRBV3-1 (or the pseudogene TRBV3-2) and J usage is TRBJ2-1, with 8 bases fitting TRBD1. This CDR3 is built from 16 residues. J was trimmed by 8 bases and V by 0 bases; bases with no gene match: 9. CDR1 is LGHDT and CDR2 is YNNKEL in the germline V gene (reference sequence). The CDR3 DNA reads TGTGCCAGCAGCCAAGATACGTTCACAGGGGGGCATGAGCAGTTCTTC. Protein sequence: CASSQDTFTGGHEQFF.

This rearrangement joins TRBV6-5 to TRBJ2-7; D is uncertain. The ends were cut back, 5 bases at V and 12 bases at J, with 14 bases in the middle. Germline CDR1 reads MNHEY; CDR2 reads SVGAGI. The CDR3 is 11 residues long. The CDR3 DNA follows: TGTGCCAGCAGTACCCTCCGGGTTCTGTACTTC. This sequence encodes CASSTLRVLYF.

The V gene is TRBV3-1 (or the pseudogene TRBV3-2), the J gene TRBJ1-2, with a tentative D call TRBD1 (6 bases). Trimming removed 5 bases from V and 0 bases from J, with 16 bases in between. The CDR3 runs 16 residues. Germline V gene sequence: CDR1 LGHDT, CDR2 YNNKEL (reference sequence). CDR3: CASSNGRGNPNYGYTF. DNA for the CDR3: TGTGCCAGCAGCAACGGGAGGGGGAACCCTAACTATGGCTACACCTTC.

V is TRBV5-1 and J is TRBJ1-2; 10 positions match TRBD1. The V gene's germline CDR1 is SGHRS and CDR2 YFSETQ. The CDR3 consists of 17 residues. V lost 3 bases and J lost 0; bases outside the gene matches: 8. The CDR3 loop is CASSSRDRGNSNYGYTF. The CDR3 nucleotides read TGCGCCAGCAGCTCAAGGGACAGGGGAAACTCTAACTATGGCTACACCTTC.